One sample yielded the 28 T cell receptor beta chains listed below, sequenced in a study of blood T cell repertoires in COVID-19. TCRdb keeps only in-frame clones here, not all; method: immunoSEQ multiplex PCR. The data contain roughly 230,000 clones, 80% to 90% of them singletons. The sequenced material came from peripheral blood. All receptors derive from a middle-aged man with acute or convalescent COVID-19.

This chain connects TRBV7-2 to TRBJ1-1, with TRBD1 matching 7 bases. V trimming: 1 base; J trimming: 2 bases; junction bases outside the gene matches: 4. This CDR3 contains 15 residues. Germline loops: CDR1 SGHTA, CDR2 FQGNSA. CDR3 amino acids: CASSLVGTDNTEAFF. The CDR3 DNA sequence: TGTGCCAGCAGCTTAGTGGGGACAGACAACACTGAAGCTTTCTTT.

This clone came up a few times. V and J are TRBV6-5 and TRBJ1-5; TRBD1 matches 7 bases. The CDR3 is 14 residues long. With V trimmed by 10 bases and J by 4 bases, 10 bases remained unmatched. The germline gives CDR1 MNHEY, CDR2 SVGAGI. CDR3 nucleotides: TGTGCCACCAGGACAGGCCGAGAAAATCAGCCCCAGCATTTT. This gives the protein CATRTGRENQPQHF.

This chain uses TRBV9 with TRBJ2-1, with D possibly being TRBD2 (6 bases). Germline CDR1 and CDR2: SGDLS and YYNGEE. This CDR3 has 16 residues. Between the trimmed V and J ends, which lost 0 bases and 4 bases, there was a span of 14 bases. The CDR3 nucleotides read TGTGCCAGCAGCGTAGGCTGGAGGGCCCCTTACAATGAGCAGTTCTTC. Its protein is CASSVGWRAPYNEQFF. Supplemented by reference TRBV9 and TRBJ2-1, the full variable domain reads DSGVTQTPKHLITATGQRVTLRCSPRSGDLSVYWYQQSLDQGLQFLIQYYNGEERAKGNILERFSAQQFPDLHSELNLSSLELGDSALYFCASSVGWRAPYNEQFFGPGTRLTVL.

This chain uses TRBV4-1 with TRBJ2-3; 10 bases fit TRBD2. Germline V CDR1 and CDR2: MGHRA, YSYEKL. V was pared by 1 base and J by 5 bases, with 3 bases of the junction left unmatched. The CDR3 extends over 15 amino acids. The CDR3, as DNA: TGCGCCAGCAGCCAAGCTCTAGCGGGAGTAGATACGCAGTATTTT. Protein product: CASSQALAGVDTQYF.

The V gene is TRBV27, the J gene TRBJ1-3; 9 nucleotides agree with TRBD1. Per germline, CDR1 MNHEY and CDR2 SMNVEV (reference sequence). V was pared by 5 bases and J by 4 bases, with 6 bases of the junction left unmatched. There are 15 residues in the CDR3. CDR3 DNA sequence: TGTGCCAGCAGTCCGGGGACAGGGAGAGGAAACACCATATATTTT. This translates into CASSPGTGRGNTIYF.

This clone turned up a few times. The rearrangement links TRBV9 to TRBJ2-5, with TRBD2 identical over 10 bases. This CDR3 has 14 residues. Germline V lookup: CDR1 SGDLS, CDR2 YYNGEE. V lost 6 bases, J lost 2 bases, and 4 bases stayed unmatched. CDR3 loop: CASTQGLAQETQYF. The CDR3 DNA sequence: TGTGCCAGCACCCAGGGACTAGCGCAAGAGACCCAGTACTTC.

In its sample, this clone was seen once. The chain combines TRBV24-1 with TRBJ1-2; D unclear. The length of the CDR3 is 12 residues. The germline gives CDR1 KGHDR, CDR2 SFDVKD. V lost 4 bases, J lost 6 bases, and 8 bases lay in between. CDR3 sequence reads: CATSDGENGYTF. The CDR3 nucleotides are TGTGCCACCAGTGACGGGGAGAATGGCTACACCTTC.

V usage is TRBV4-2 and J usage is TRBJ1-4, with D maybe TRBD1 (5 bases). This CDR3 region has 11 residues. Trimming cost V 3 bases and J 10 bases, with 6 bases left between them. In germline, CDR1 is LGHNA, CDR2 YNFKEQ. CDR3 coding DNA: TGTGCCAGCAGCCAGGGGGGAAAACTGTTTTTT. This sequence encodes CASSQGGKLFF.

This clone has a handful of counts. The gene calls are TRBV27 and TRBJ1-4; D not resolved. CDR3 size: 14 residues. Germline V gene sequence: CDR1 MNHEY, CDR2 SMNVEV (reference sequence). V lost 4 bases, J lost 4 bases, and 10 bases lay in between. This CDR3 reads CASSWRPINEKLFF. CDR3 nucleotides: TGTGCCAGCAGTTGGAGGCCTATTAATGAAAAACTGTTTTTT. The full variable domain, in which reference TRBV27 and TRBJ1-4 provide the parts outside the CDR3, is EAQVTQNPRYLITVTGKKLTVTCSQNMNHEYMSWYRQDPGLGLRQIYYSMNVEVTDKGDVPEGYKVSRKEKRNFPLILESPSPNQTSLYFCASSWRPINEKLFFGSGTQLSVL.

Concerning this clone itself: This CDR3 is also generated by other DNA sequences in the sample. The V call is TRBV6-6, the J call TRBJ2-2, with D possibly TRBD1 on 5 matching bases. V gave up 3 bases and J gave up 1 base, with 6 bases separating them. This CDR3 is built from 14 residues. From germline, CDR1 is MNHNY and CDR2 SVGAGI (reference sequence). CDR3 nucleotides: TGTGCCAGCAGTTATAGGGGGAACACCGGGGAGCTGTTTTTT. Protein sequence: CASSYRGNTGELFF.

Only a few counts were recorded for this clone. V and J are TRBV19 and TRBJ1-5, with a possible D match to TRBD1 (6 bases). Trimming shortened V by 7 bases and J by 3 bases, and 13 bases separated the two germline ends. The CDR3 loop spans 14 amino acids. Germline CDR1 and CDR2: LNHDA and SQIVND (reference sequence). The DNA for the CDR3 is TGTGCCAGTACCATGGGGGGGCACAATCAGCCCCAGCATTTT. Encoded protein: CASTMGGHNQPQHF.

With regard to this clone: Other DNA variants within this sample encode the same CDR3. The gene calls are TRBV27 and TRBJ1-5, with D perhaps matching TRBD1 (5 bases). This CDR3 is 13 amino acids long. Germline loops: CDR1 MNHEY, CDR2 SMNVEV (reference sequence). Trimming pared 1 base from V and 5 bases from J, leaving 6 bases between. CDR3: CASSLWGDQPQHF. CDR3 coding DNA: TGTGCCAGCAGTTTATGGGGCGATCAGCCCCAGCATTTT.

A single count supports this clone. This rearrangement joins TRBV7-6 to TRBJ2-7; 8 nucleotides line up with TRBD1. The CDR3 is made up of 15 amino acids. After removal of 4 bases from V and 3 bases from J, the junction contained 8 bases not matched to a gene. In germline, CDR1 is SGHVS, CDR2 FNYEAQ. CDR3 in amino acids: CASSSRQGPNYEQYF. In DNA, the CDR3 is TGTGCCAGCAGCTCTCGACAGGGGCCGAACTACGAGCAGTACTTC.

The table lists this clone with a count of one. The chain uses TRBV27 and TRBJ2-3, with D possibly matching TRBD1 (5 bases). The germline gives CDR1 MNHEY, CDR2 SMNVEV (reference sequence). V was pared by 2 bases and J by 6 bases, with 12 bases between. The CDR3 runs to 14 residues. For the CDR3, the DNA is TGTGCCAGCAGTTTAGCCAGGGTTTACGATACGCAGTATTTT. Protein sequence: CASSLARVYDTQYF.

CDR3 loop: CSVESPLSGRHPFQFF. CDR3 DNA: TGCAGCGTTGAATCCCCCTTGAGCGGGAGGCATCCTTTTCAGTTCTTC. The J gene is TRBJ2-1, the V gene TRBV29-1; the match to TRBD2 covers 9 bases. The CDR3 is 16 amino acids. Trimming took 2 bases from V and 13 from J; bases not matched to a gene: 18. Germline assignment: CDR1 SQVTM and CDR2 ANQGSEA.

The chain carries TRBV19 and TRBJ1-2, with D hard to call. V lost 5 bases to trimming and J lost 5 bases, with 6 bases between them. The CDR3 runs 11 residues. From germline, CDR1 is LNHDA and CDR2 SQIVND (reference sequence). CDR3 residues: CASSSRYGYTF. The DNA for the CDR3 is TGTGCCAGTAGTTCCCGGTATGGCTACACCTTC.

This sequence joins TRBV2 and TRBJ1-6; 9 nucleotides line up with TRBD1. Germline V gene lookup returns CDR1 SNHLY and CDR2 FYNNEI. V shed 6 bases and J 8 bases; nucleotides not matched to a gene: 8. The CDR3 contains 15 residues. CDR3 sequence (DNA): TGTGCCAGCAGAGCCGGGACAGGGTGGGATTCACCCCTCCACTTT. Protein: CASRAGTGWDSPLHF.

The V and J genes are TRBV30 and TRBJ1-3; D gene uncertain. Trimming stripped 4 bases from V and 2 bases from J, with 6 bases between. Germline-derived CDR1 and CDR2 are GTSNPN and SVGIG (reference sequence). CDR3 length: 12 residues. CDR3 loop: CAWTRPGNTIYF. The CDR3 coding sequence is TGTGCCTGGACTAGACCTGGAAACACCATATATTTT.

This clone was seen a handful of times. The rearrangement links TRBV9 to TRBJ2-1; 7 bases fit TRBD1. V lost 6 bases and J lost 2; bases outside the gene matches: 5. Germline CDR1 is SGDLS and CDR2 is YYNGEE. This CDR3 is 14 amino acids long. The CDR3 nucleotides are TGTGCCAGCAACCCCGGGACAGCCTACAATGAGCAGTTCTTC. The encoded protein is CASNPGTAYNEQFF.

This clone has only one observation. V gene TRBV27 combines with J gene TRBJ1-6, with unresolved D. CDR1 is MNHEY and CDR2 is SMNVEV in the germline V gene (reference sequence). CDR3 size: 14 residues. V shed 5 bases and J shed 10 bases, with 15 bases lying between them. CDR3 amino acids: CASSARERLSPLHF. CDR3 sequence (DNA): TGTGCCAGCAGTGCCCGGGAAAGACTATCACCCCTCCACTTT.

CDR3 sequence: CATSPPLKGVGTVQYSGANVLTF. The CDR3 DNA reads as TGTGCCACCAGCCCTCCACTTAAAGGGGTAGGGACAGTCCAATACTCTGGGGCCAACGTCCTGACTTTC. The chain links TRBV15 to TRBJ2-6, with 7 nucleotides matching TRBD1. Germline CDR1 reads LNHNV; CDR2 reads YYDKDF (reference sequence). Trimming cost V 5 bases and J 0 bases; bases outside gene matches: 25. The CDR3 runs to 23 residues.

The V and J genes are TRBV2 and TRBJ2-3, with a weak D call TRBD2 (7 bases). V was pared by 5 bases and J by 11 bases, with 17 bases between. Germline V CDR1 and CDR2: SNHLY, FYNNEI. This CDR3 spans 13 amino acids. The CDR3 region is CASSPEKGGRQYF. CDR3 coding DNA: TGTGCCAGCAGTCCCGAGAAGGGGGGGAGGCAGTATTTT.

The V gene is TRBV6-1, the J gene TRBJ2-3; D call uncertain. The V end was cut by 1 base, the J end by 0 bases, with 8 bases between. Germline V gives CDR1 MNHNS, CDR2 SASEGT. There are 15 residues in the CDR3. The CDR3 loop is CASSEVTESTDTQYF. The CDR3 DNA follows: TGTGCCAGCAGTGAAGTGACTGAGAGCACAGATACGCAGTATTTT.

The V call is TRBV12-3 or TRBV12-4, the J call TRBJ2-3; no definite D call. V gave up 5 bases and J gave up 1 base, with 4 bases separating them. The CDR3 runs to 12 residues. In DNA form, the CDR3 reads TGTGCCAGCAGTCTTGGCACAGATACGCAGTATTTT. As protein: CASSLGTDTQYF.

The V call is TRBV7-9, the J call TRBJ2-1; TRBD1 agrees at 11 bases. The CDR3 spans 15 residues. The germline CDR1 and CDR2 sequences are SEHNR and FQNEAQ (reference sequence). V was clipped by 4 bases and J by 6 bases; unmatched bases: 5. CDR3 nucleotide sequence: TGTGCCAGCAGCTCAGGACAGGGGGCTATCAATGAGCAGTTCTTC. Encoded protein: CASSSGQGAINEQFF.

This sequence joins TRBV2 and TRBJ2-5; D remains ambiguous. V was shortened by 1 base and J by 3 bases, with 12 bases between the two germline ends. CDR1 SNHLY and CDR2 FYNNEI come from the germline V gene. This CDR3 is 15 amino acids long. CDR3 nucleotides: TGTGCCAGCAGTGAAGGGCAGCGCAGAGAAGAGACCCAGTACTTC. This gives the protein CASSEGQRREETQYF. Full variable domain (missing parts from reference TRBV2 and TRBJ2-5): EPEVTQTPSHQVTQMGQEVILRCVPISNHLYFYWYRQILGQKVEFLVSFYNNEISEKSEIFDDQFSVERPDGSNFTLKIRSTKLEDSAMYFCASSEGQRREETQYFGPGTRLLVL.

This chain uses TRBV29-1 with TRBJ2-7, with a weak D call TRBD1 (6 bases). The CDR3 consists of 13 residues. The V gene's germline CDR1 is SQVTM and CDR2 ANQGSEA. The germline V and J ends were trimmed by 7 bases and 2 bases, with 15 bases remaining between them. CDR3 region: CSARAGQPYEQYF. As DNA, the CDR3 is TGCAGCGCGCGAGCCGGACAGCCCTACGAGCAGTACTTC.

The V and J genes are TRBV5-1 and TRBJ2-1, with TRBD1 identical over 8 bases. The V gene end was trimmed by 4 bases and the J gene end by 5 bases; junction bases not matched to a gene: 5. Germline V gene lookup returns CDR1 SGHRS and CDR2 YFSETQ. The length of the CDR3 is 14 residues. Here the CDR3 DNA reads TGCGCCAGCAGCCCGGACAGGGACCACAATGAGCAGTTCTTC. This translates into CASSPDRDHNEQFF.